These T cell receptor beta chains were read from a single sample in a study of T cells in tuberculosis. Clones were read by immunoSEQ multiplex PCR, and TCRdb kept only the in-frame ones, dropping some. The sample carries tens of thousands of clones, just over 90% recorded once. Sequencing used PBMCs, obtained at tuberculosis diagnosis. These receptors were collected from an adult with tuberculosis. CDR3s include the opening cysteine and the closing phenylalanine or tryptophan. The order of the fields is CDR3 DNA, CDR3 protein, V gene, D gene, clone size, J gene. D genes are given only for firm matches. Not all rows give a size; the values are once, few, many and, for expanded clones, a class.

cdr3_nt: TGTGCCAGCAGTTTGGTGGGAGTAGGGGAGCAGTACTTC
cdr3_aa: CASSLVGVGEQYF
v_call: TRBV27
d_call: -
clone_size: -
j_call: TRBJ2-7

cdr3_nt: TGTGCCAGCAGCGTAGCGGACAGGGGAATCTACGAGCAGTACTTC
cdr3_aa: CASSVADRGIYEQYF
v_call: TRBV9
d_call: TRBD1
clone_size: -
j_call: TRBJ2-7

cdr3_nt: TGTGCCAGCAGCCCGAAGACTGCCCCCTACAATGAGCAGTTCTTC
cdr3_aa: CASSPKTAPYNEQFF
v_call: TRBV5-4
d_call: -
clone_size: -
j_call: TRBJ2-1

cdr3_nt: TGTGCCAGCAGCTTAGACCTCAATGAGCAGTTCTTC
cdr3_aa: CASSLDLNEQFF
v_call: TRBV11-2
d_call: -
clone_size: -
j_call: TRBJ2-1

cdr3_nt: TGTGCCAGTAGTATAATCCCGGGACAGCGGGCTAACTATGGCTACACCTTC
cdr3_aa: CASSIIPGQRANYGYTF
v_call: TRBV19
d_call: TRBD1
clone_size: -
j_call: TRBJ1-2

cdr3_nt: TGTGCCTGGAGCGAGGACAGGGAAGAGACCCAGTACTTC
cdr3_aa: CAWSEDREETQYF
v_call: TRBV30
d_call: TRBD1
clone_size: -
j_call: TRBJ2-5

cdr3_nt: TGTGCCAGCACCCAGACCGGGTATAGCAATCAGCCCCAGCATTTT
cdr3_aa: CASTQTGYSNQPQHF
v_call: TRBV6-1
d_call: -
clone_size: -
j_call: TRBJ1-5

cdr3_nt: TGCGCCAGCAGCTCAGAACCTCAGGGTGCTGGAAACACCATATATTTT
cdr3_aa: CASSSEPQGAGNTIYF
v_call: TRBV5-1
d_call: -
clone_size: -
j_call: TRBJ1-3

cdr3_nt: TGTGCCAGCAGCGAGGACAGATTATATGGCTACACCTTC
cdr3_aa: CASSEDRLYGYTF
v_call: TRBV7-8
d_call: -
clone_size: -
j_call: TRBJ1-2

cdr3_nt: TGTGCCAGCAGCTTTGAAACCGGGACAGGGAACGACTATGGCTACACCTTC
cdr3_aa: CASSFETGTGNDYGYTF
v_call: TRBV5-6
d_call: TRBD1
clone_size: -
j_call: TRBJ1-2

cdr3_nt: TGTGCCAGCAGTTTACGGGTCCGGGAAAAGGCCTATGGCTACACCTTC
cdr3_aa: CASSLRVREKAYGYTF
v_call: TRBV28
d_call: -
clone_size: -
j_call: TRBJ1-2

cdr3_nt: TGTGCCAGCAGCTTAAGTCTACTAGCGGGAGGGCCGGACTCCTACGAGCAGTACTTC
cdr3_aa: CASSLSLLAGGPDSYEQYF
v_call: TRBV7-9
d_call: TRBD2
clone_size: -
j_call: TRBJ2-7

cdr3_nt: TGTGCCAGTAGTATTTCAGGAACCTTGGGCTACACCTTC
cdr3_aa: CASSISGTLGYTF
v_call: TRBV19
d_call: -
clone_size: once
j_call: TRBJ1-2

cdr3_nt: TGTGCCAGCAGCCAAGAAATGATACAGGGGGGTCTCCATGGCTACACCTTC
cdr3_aa: CASSQEMIQGGLHGYTF
v_call: TRBV4-2
d_call: TRBD1
clone_size: once
j_call: TRBJ1-2

cdr3_nt: TGCGCCAGCAGCCAACTTGGACTAGCGGAAGAGACCCAGTACTTC
cdr3_aa: CASSQLGLAEETQYF
v_call: TRBV4-1
d_call: TRBD2
clone_size: -
j_call: TRBJ2-5

cdr3_nt: TGTGCTAGTGGCATCGGGACACTCAGCACAGATACGCAGTATTTT
cdr3_aa: CASGIGTLSTDTQYF
v_call: TRBV12-5
d_call: -
clone_size: -
j_call: TRBJ2-3

cdr3_nt: TGTGCCAGCAGCTACTGGGACAGGGACACTGAAGCTTTCTTT
cdr3_aa: CASSYWDRDTEAFF
v_call: TRBV6-5
d_call: TRBD1
clone_size: -
j_call: TRBJ1-1

cdr3_nt: TGTGCCAGAAGCCCGCAGGGAGAGCAGTACTTC
cdr3_aa: CARSPQGEQYF
v_call: TRBV5-3
d_call: -
clone_size: -
j_call: TRBJ2-7

cdr3_nt: TGTGCCAGCAGTAGCAGGGTTGGAAACACCATATATTTT
cdr3_aa: CASSSRVGNTIYF
v_call: TRBV27
d_call: -
clone_size: -
j_call: TRBJ1-3

cdr3_nt: TGTGCCAGCAGCGCGACTAGGTCCCCCAATGAGCAGTTCTTC
cdr3_aa: CASSATRSPNEQFF
v_call: TRBV7-3
d_call: -
clone_size: -
j_call: TRBJ2-1

cdr3_nt: TGTGCCAGCTCACTAAACAGGGATAATCAGCCCCAGCATTTT
cdr3_aa: CASSLNRDNQPQHF
v_call: TRBV18
d_call: -
clone_size: -
j_call: TRBJ1-5

cdr3_nt: TGTGCCATCAGTGAGTCGTGGTTCGGGAAAGGGAAAAACACTGAAGCTTTCTTT
cdr3_aa: CAISESWFGKGKNTEAFF
v_call: TRBV10-3
d_call: -
clone_size: -
j_call: TRBJ1-1

cdr3_nt: TGTGCCACCGCGAGGGGGGGTAATGAAAAACTGTTTTTT
cdr3_aa: CATARGGNEKLFF
v_call: TRBV10-3
d_call: -
clone_size: once
j_call: TRBJ1-4

cdr3_nt: TGTGCCAGCAGCTTATACCCCCCCTGGGCAGGGGGTGTCTACGAGCAGTACTTC
cdr3_aa: CASSLYPPWAGGVYEQYF
v_call: TRBV7-9
d_call: TRBD1
clone_size: -
j_call: TRBJ2-7

cdr3_nt: TGTGCCACCAGCAGAGCCGCAGGTACCTACGAGCAGTACTTC
cdr3_aa: CATSRAAGTYEQYF
v_call: TRBV15
d_call: -
clone_size: -
j_call: TRBJ2-7

cdr3_nt: TGTGCCAGCAGTTTATTAGGGGCAGGGGAGACCCAGTACTTC
cdr3_aa: CASSLLGAGETQYF
v_call: TRBV27
d_call: -
clone_size: -
j_call: TRBJ2-5

cdr3_nt: TGTGCCAGCAGCGTAACCGGGATAGTTAATGAAAAACTGTTTTTT
cdr3_aa: CASSVTGIVNEKLFF
v_call: TRBV9
d_call: -
clone_size: -
j_call: TRBJ1-4

cdr3_nt: TGCGCCAGCAGCCCTAGCGGAGGGGCAGATACGCAGTATTTT
cdr3_aa: CASSPSGGADTQYF
v_call: TRBV5-1
d_call: TRBD2
clone_size: -
j_call: TRBJ2-3

cdr3_nt: TGCGCCAGCAGCCAAGGACTTGGTCCGCGGGGGGGCATCTACGAGCAGTACTTC
cdr3_aa: CASSQGLGPRGGIYEQYF
v_call: TRBV4-3
d_call: TRBD2
clone_size: -
j_call: TRBJ2-7

cdr3_nt: TGTGCCAGCAACTCATACGACAACTCCTACAATGAGCAGTTCTTC
cdr3_aa: CASNSYDNSYNEQFF
v_call: TRBV6-6
d_call: -
clone_size: -
j_call: TRBJ2-1

cdr3_nt: TGTGCCAGCAGCTCCCGGACTAGCGGACTCTCCTACGAGCAGTACTTC
cdr3_aa: CASSSRTSGLSYEQYF
v_call: TRBV5-4
d_call: TRBD2
clone_size: -
j_call: TRBJ2-7

cdr3_nt: TGTGCCATCAGTGAGAGGAGTCTAGCGGGAATTGACGGGGAGCTGTTTTTT
cdr3_aa: CAISERSLAGIDGELFF
v_call: TRBV10-3
d_call: TRBD2
clone_size: -
j_call: TRBJ2-2

cdr3_nt: TGTGCCAGCAGCTTCTCGGTGGGAGAAATAAATGAGCAGTTCTTC
cdr3_aa: CASSFSVGEINEQFF
v_call: TRBV11-3
d_call: -
clone_size: -
j_call: TRBJ2-1

cdr3_nt: TGTGCCAGCAGTGAACAGGGTACGCAGTATTTT
cdr3_aa: CASSEQGTQYF
v_call: TRBV2
d_call: -
clone_size: once
j_call: TRBJ2-3

cdr3_nt: TGTGCCAGCAGCGTAAGGACAGGGGGCCCTGCCGAGCAGTACTTC
cdr3_aa: CASSVRTGGPAEQYF
v_call: TRBV2
d_call: TRBD1
clone_size: -
j_call: TRBJ2-7

cdr3_nt: TGTGCCAGCTCCCGGGAGGTTGATCAGCCCCAGCATTTT
cdr3_aa: CASSREVDQPQHF
v_call: TRBV18
d_call: -
clone_size: once
j_call: TRBJ1-5

cdr3_nt: TGCGCCACCCGGCCAGGGGCTTCGAACACTGAAGCTTTCTTT
cdr3_aa: CATRPGASNTEAFF
v_call: TRBV5-1
d_call: -
clone_size: -
j_call: TRBJ1-1

cdr3_nt: TGTGCCAGCAGTGAGACAGGGAATCAGCCCCAGCATTTT
cdr3_aa: CASSETGNQPQHF
v_call: TRBV25-1
d_call: TRBD1
clone_size: -
j_call: TRBJ1-5

cdr3_nt: TGTGCCAGCAGTTCCCCCGGGACAGGGGGCCCTGGCTACACCTTC
cdr3_aa: CASSSPGTGGPGYTF
v_call: TRBV6-5
d_call: TRBD1
clone_size: -
j_call: TRBJ1-2

cdr3_nt: TGTGCCAGCAGCAGCCGGGACAGGACAATATTCTATGGCTACACCTTC
cdr3_aa: CASSSRDRTIFYGYTF
v_call: TRBV28
d_call: TRBD1
clone_size: -
j_call: TRBJ1-2

cdr3_nt: TGTGCCAGCAGTTTAACGGCCTACGAGCAGTACTTC
cdr3_aa: CASSLTAYEQYF
v_call: TRBV28
d_call: -
clone_size: -
j_call: TRBJ2-7

cdr3_nt: TGTGCCACCAGCAGGGCGGGAGGATACAATGAGCAGTTCTTC
cdr3_aa: CATSRAGGYNEQFF
v_call: TRBV15
d_call: TRBD2
clone_size: -
j_call: TRBJ2-1

cdr3_nt: TGTGCCAGCAGGGACAGGGTCAACACTGAAGCTTTCTTT
cdr3_aa: CASRDRVNTEAFF
v_call: TRBV2
d_call: TRBD1
clone_size: -
j_call: TRBJ1-1

cdr3_nt: TGTGCCAGCAGCGGTCCTGCCGGGGACGAGCAGTACTTC
cdr3_aa: CASSGPAGDEQYF
v_call: TRBV9
d_call: -
clone_size: -
j_call: TRBJ2-7

cdr3_nt: TGTGCCAGCAGCTTGAATCATAACACTGAAGCTTTCTTT
cdr3_aa: CASSLNHNTEAFF
v_call: TRBV5-6
d_call: -
clone_size: -
j_call: TRBJ1-1

cdr3_nt: TGCGCCAGCAGCCAGGCCGGGACTAGCGGGAGGTCCTACGAGCAGTACTTC
cdr3_aa: CASSQAGTSGRSYEQYF
v_call: TRBV4-1
d_call: TRBD2
clone_size: -
j_call: TRBJ2-7

cdr3_nt: TGTGCCAGCTCACCACGGACAGGGGGCTATGGCTACACCTTC
cdr3_aa: CASSPRTGGYGYTF
v_call: TRBV18
d_call: TRBD1
clone_size: -
j_call: TRBJ1-2

cdr3_nt: TGTGCCAGCAGCTCTCAACCGGGACAGAGTACCGGGGAGCTGTTTTTT
cdr3_aa: CASSSQPGQSTGELFF
v_call: TRBV7-2
d_call: TRBD1
clone_size: once
j_call: TRBJ2-2

cdr3_nt: TGTGCCAGCAGCTTGTTGCCCCAAGCCTCCTACGAGCAGTACTTC
cdr3_aa: CASSLLPQASYEQYF
v_call: TRBV5-6
d_call: -
clone_size: -
j_call: TRBJ2-7

cdr3_nt: TGTGCCAGCAGTGCCCCGACTAGCGGAACGAACACCGGGGAGCTGTTTTTT
cdr3_aa: CASSAPTSGTNTGELFF
v_call: TRBV6-1
d_call: TRBD2
clone_size: -
j_call: TRBJ2-2

cdr3_nt: TGTGCCAGCAGGCTGGGAGAGGTGAGGGATGGCTACACCTTC
cdr3_aa: CASRLGEVRDGYTF
v_call: TRBV5-6
d_call: -
clone_size: -
j_call: TRBJ1-2

cdr3_nt: TGTGCCAGCAGTAGGGGACAGCCGTCGAACACTGAAGCTTTCTTT
cdr3_aa: CASSRGQPSNTEAFF
v_call: TRBV6-1
d_call: TRBD1
clone_size: -
j_call: TRBJ1-1

cdr3_nt: TGTGCCAGCAGCTCTCCCAGGGGGCCCCACAATGAGCAGTTCTTC
cdr3_aa: CASSSPRGPHNEQFF
v_call: TRBV11-2
d_call: TRBD1
clone_size: -
j_call: TRBJ2-1

cdr3_nt: TGCAGCGTTGTCCAACAGAGACCCTACGAGCAGTACTTC
cdr3_aa: CSVVQQRPYEQYF
v_call: TRBV29-1
d_call: -
clone_size: -
j_call: TRBJ2-7

cdr3_nt: TGTGCCAGTAGTTACAGCGGGGGGTCCGGCTACACCTTC
cdr3_aa: CASSYSGGSGYTF
v_call: TRBV19
d_call: -
clone_size: few
j_call: TRBJ1-2

cdr3_nt: TGTGCCAGCAGTGAGACAGGGGGGGACAATCAGCCCCAGCATTTT
cdr3_aa: CASSETGGDNQPQHF
v_call: TRBV6-1
d_call: TRBD1
clone_size: -
j_call: TRBJ1-5

cdr3_nt: TGCGCCAGCAGTGAGGCCCAGGGTCGGACTGAAGCTTTCTTT
cdr3_aa: CASSEAQGRTEAFF
v_call: TRBV10-1
d_call: -
clone_size: once
j_call: TRBJ1-1

cdr3_nt: TGTGCCAGCAGCTGGGACAGGCCAGATGAGCAGTTCTTC
cdr3_aa: CASSWDRPDEQFF
v_call: TRBV5-8
d_call: TRBD1
clone_size: few
j_call: TRBJ2-1